This T cell receptor (beta chain) was found in a study of T cell responses to AZD1222 COVID-19 vaccine. About the study: Whether given at about 4 or about 12 weeks, second doses were pooled. Study outcomes and limitations: Seropositivity was recorded at baseline in only a handful of AZD1222 recipients. After the peak T cell response, and only then, were repertoires sampled.

The CDR3 runs to 14 residues. CDR1 is MGHRA, CDR2 YSYEKL, per germline. Trimming took off 0 bases at V and 5 bases at J, with 10 bases between the two ends. Here immunoSEQ multiplex PCR was the method, and the copy in TCRdb shows in-frame clones only, minus some. Of approximately 140,000 clones listed, just over 90% were seen once; the top ten hold roughly 2%. Concerning this clone itself: The target antigen is unknown.

The chain recombines TRBV4-1 with TRBJ1-1, with D possibly matching TRBD1 (5 bases). The specimen comprised peripheral blood, sampled on day 0 of AZD1222 vaccination. The receptor comes from an adult in good health. The CDR3 DNA is TGCGCCAGCAGCCAAGAGCAGGGACGTACTGAAGCTTTCTTT. Protein product: CASSQEQGRTEAFF.